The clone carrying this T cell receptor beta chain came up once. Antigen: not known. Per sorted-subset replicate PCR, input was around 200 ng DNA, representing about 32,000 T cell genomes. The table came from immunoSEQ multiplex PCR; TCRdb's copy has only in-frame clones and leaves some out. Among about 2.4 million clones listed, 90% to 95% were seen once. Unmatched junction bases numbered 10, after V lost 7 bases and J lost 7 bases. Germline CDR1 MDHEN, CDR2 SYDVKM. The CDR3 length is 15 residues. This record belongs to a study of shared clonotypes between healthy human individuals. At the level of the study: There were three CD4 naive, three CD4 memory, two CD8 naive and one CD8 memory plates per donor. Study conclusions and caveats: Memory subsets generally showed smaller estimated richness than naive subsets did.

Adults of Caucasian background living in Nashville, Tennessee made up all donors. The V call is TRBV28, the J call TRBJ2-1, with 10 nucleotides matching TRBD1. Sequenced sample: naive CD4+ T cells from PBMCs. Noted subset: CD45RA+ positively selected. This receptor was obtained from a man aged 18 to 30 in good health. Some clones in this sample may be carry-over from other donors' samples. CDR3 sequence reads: CASTTAGQGINEQFF. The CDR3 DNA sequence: TGTGCCAGCACTACCGCGGGACAGGGGATTAATGAGCAGTTCTTC.